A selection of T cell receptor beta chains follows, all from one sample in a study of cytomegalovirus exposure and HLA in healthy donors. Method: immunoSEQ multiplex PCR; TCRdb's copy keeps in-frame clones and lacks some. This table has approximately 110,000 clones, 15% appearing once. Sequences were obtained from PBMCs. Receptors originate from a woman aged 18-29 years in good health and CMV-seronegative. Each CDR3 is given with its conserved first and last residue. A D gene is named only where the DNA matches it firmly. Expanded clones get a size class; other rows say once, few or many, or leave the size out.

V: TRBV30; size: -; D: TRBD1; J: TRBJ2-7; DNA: TGTGCCTGCGGACAGGGGACAGGCGAGCAGTACTTC; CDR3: CACGQGTGEQYF
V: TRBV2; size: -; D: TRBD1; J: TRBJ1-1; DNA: TGTGCCAGCAGTTGGACTGGACAGGTTGAAGCTTTCTTT; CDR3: CASSWTGQVEAFF
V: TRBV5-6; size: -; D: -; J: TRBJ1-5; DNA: TGTGCCAGCAGCTTTCTAGATAGCAATCAGCCCCAGCATTTT; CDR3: CASSFLDSNQPQHF
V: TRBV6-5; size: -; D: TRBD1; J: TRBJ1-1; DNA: TGTGCCAGCAGTTGGACAGGGAACCTGAACACTGAAGCTTTCTTT; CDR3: CASSWTGNLNTEAFF
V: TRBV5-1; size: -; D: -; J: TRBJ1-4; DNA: TGCGCCAGCAGCCCGCAGGGGCGGGGGAATGAAAAACTGTTTTTT; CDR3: CASSPQGRGNEKLFF
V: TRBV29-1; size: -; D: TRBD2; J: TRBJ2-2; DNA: TGCAGCGCGGGAGGAGTATCCGGGGAGCTGTTTTTT; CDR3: CSAGGVSGELFF
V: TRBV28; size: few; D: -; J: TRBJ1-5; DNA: TGTGCCAGCAGACCAGGGGCCAGTAGACGGCATTTT; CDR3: CASRPGASRRHF
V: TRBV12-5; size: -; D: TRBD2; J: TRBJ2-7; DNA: TGTGCTAGTGGTTTTAGCATCGGGGGGACGACCTACGAGCAGTACTTC; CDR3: CASGFSIGGTTYEQYF
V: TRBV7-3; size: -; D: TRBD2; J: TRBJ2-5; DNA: TGTGCCAGCAGCTTCCGGGGGGGGGAGACCCAGTACTTC; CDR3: CASSFRGGETQYF
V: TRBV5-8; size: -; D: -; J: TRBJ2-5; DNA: TGTGCCAGCAGCTTCAGGGAATTGGGATGGGAGACCCAGTACTTC; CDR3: CASSFRELGWETQYF
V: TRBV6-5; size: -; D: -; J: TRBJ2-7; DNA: TGTGCCAGCAGTTACACCGGGACTGCGGGCTCCTACGAGCAGTACTTC; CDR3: CASSYTGTAGSYEQYF
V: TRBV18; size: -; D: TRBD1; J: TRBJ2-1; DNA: TGTGCCAGCTCACCACGGACAGGGCGGAATGAGCAGTTCTTC; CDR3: CASSPRTGRNEQFF
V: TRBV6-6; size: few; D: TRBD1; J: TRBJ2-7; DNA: TGTGCCAGCAGCCTCGGGACAGGGGAAAGGCAGTACTTC; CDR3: CASSLGTGERQYF
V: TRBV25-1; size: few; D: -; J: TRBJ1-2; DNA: TGTGCCAGCAGTGAAGGGAGAAACTATGGCTACACCTTC; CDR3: CASSEGRNYGYTF
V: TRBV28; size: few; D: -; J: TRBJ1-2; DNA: TGTGCCAGCAGAACCGGAAATCGGGAGGCTGGCTACACCTTC; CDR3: CASRTGNREAGYTF
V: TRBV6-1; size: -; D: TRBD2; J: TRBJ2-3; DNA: TGTGCCAGCAGTGCTCTAGCGGGGGGCACAGATACGCAGTATTTT; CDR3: CASSALAGGTDTQYF
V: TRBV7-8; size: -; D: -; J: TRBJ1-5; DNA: TGTGCCAGCAGCCCGGAGGCCGGATCTTATAGCAATCAGCCCCAGCATTTT; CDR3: CASSPEAGSYSNQPQHF
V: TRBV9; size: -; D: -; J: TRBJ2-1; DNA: TGTGCCAGCAGCACCGGGACACTAGGGGCCAATGAGCAGTTCTTC; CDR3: CASSTGTLGANEQFF
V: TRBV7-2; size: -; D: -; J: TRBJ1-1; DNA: TGTGCCAGCAGCGCACAGGGCGGAAACACTGAAGCTTTCTTT; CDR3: CASSAQGGNTEAFF
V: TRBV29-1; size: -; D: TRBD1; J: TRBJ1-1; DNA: TGCAGCGTTGAGAACAGGGGGTTTATCACTGAAGCTTTCTTT; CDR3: CSVENRGFITEAFF
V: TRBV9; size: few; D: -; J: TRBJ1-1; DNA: TGTGCCAGCAGCGTAGAAGGGGGATGGGGCACTGAAGCTTTCTTT; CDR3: CASSVEGGWGTEAFF
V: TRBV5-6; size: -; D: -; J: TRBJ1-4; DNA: TGTGCCAGCAGCTTGTGGGCGGGAGGCGAAAAACTGTTTTTT; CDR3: CASSLWAGGEKLFF
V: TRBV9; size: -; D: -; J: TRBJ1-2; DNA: TGTGCCAGCAGCGCAATCTTACAGGGTGGCTATGGCTACACCTTC; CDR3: CASSAILQGGYGYTF
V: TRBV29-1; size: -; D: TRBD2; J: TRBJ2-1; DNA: TGCAGCGCGGGACTAGCGGGGGTGGGTGAGCAGTTCTTC; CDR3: CSAGLAGVGEQFF
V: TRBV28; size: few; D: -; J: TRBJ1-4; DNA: TGTGCCAGCACCGAAGCCCGGGAAAAACTGTTTTTT; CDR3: CASTEAREKLFF
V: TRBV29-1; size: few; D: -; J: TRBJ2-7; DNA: TGCAGCGCCTGGAGGGCAGGGGAGGGGGAGCAGTACTTC; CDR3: CSAWRAGEGEQYF
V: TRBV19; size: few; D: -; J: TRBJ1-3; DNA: TGTGCCAGTAGTACGGCTGGGCAGGGGTCTGGAAACACCATATATTTT; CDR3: CASSTAGQGSGNTIYF
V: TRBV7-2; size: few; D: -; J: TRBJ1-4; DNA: TGTGCCAGCAGCCCGGTGGTGGCAGGCAATGAAAAACTGTTTTTT; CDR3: CASSPVVAGNEKLFF
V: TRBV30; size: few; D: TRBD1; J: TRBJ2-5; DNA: TGTGCCTGGGGGACAGGTATGACGACCCAGTACTTC; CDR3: CAWGTGMTTQYF
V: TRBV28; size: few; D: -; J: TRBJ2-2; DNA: TGTGCCAGCAGTTTTCGGACTGGGGAGCTGTTTTTT; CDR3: CASSFRTGELFF
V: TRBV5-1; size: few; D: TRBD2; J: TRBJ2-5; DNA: TGCGCCAGCAGCTTAGGGACTAGCAGACCTCAAGAGACCCAGTACTTC; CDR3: CASSLGTSRPQETQYF
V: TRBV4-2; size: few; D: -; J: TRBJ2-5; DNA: TGTGCCAGCAGCCAAGGGGCCCCGGGAGACGGGGTGACCCAGTACTTC; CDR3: CASSQGAPGDGVTQYF
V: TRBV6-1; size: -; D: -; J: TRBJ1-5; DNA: TGTGCCAGCAGCCAGGGTCGGTGGCCCCAGCATTTT; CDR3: CASSQGRWPQHF
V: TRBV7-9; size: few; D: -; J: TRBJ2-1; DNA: TGTGCCAGCAGCCCTCGGGACTCGCGCCTCAATGAGCAGTTCTTC; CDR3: CASSPRDSRLNEQFF
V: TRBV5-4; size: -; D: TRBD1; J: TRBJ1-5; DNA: TGTGCCAGCAGCGTAGGGGGCAATAGCAATCAGCCCCAGCATTTT; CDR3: CASSVGGNSNQPQHF
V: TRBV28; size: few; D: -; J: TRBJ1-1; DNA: TGTGCCAGCAGTTTATGGGGGGCTGACACTGAAGCTTTCTTT; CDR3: CASSLWGADTEAFF
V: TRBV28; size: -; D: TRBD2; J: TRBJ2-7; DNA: TGTGCCAGCAGTCCCGGGCAGCTTACTAGCGAACCCTACGAGCAGTACTTC; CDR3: CASSPGQLTSEPYEQYF
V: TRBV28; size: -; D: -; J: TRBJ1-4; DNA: TGTGCCAGCAGTTTAAGGGGCGCGAGTGAAAAACTGTTTTTT; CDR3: CASSLRGASEKLFF
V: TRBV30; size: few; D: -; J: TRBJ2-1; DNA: TGTGCCTCCGAGGGGGGGGCGGGATTTTACAATGAGCAGTTCTTC; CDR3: CASEGGAGFYNEQFF
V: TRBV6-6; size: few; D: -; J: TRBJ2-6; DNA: TGTGCCAGCAGTTACGGTCGGTCCTCTGGGGCCAACGTCCTGACTTTC; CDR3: CASSYGRSSGANVLTF
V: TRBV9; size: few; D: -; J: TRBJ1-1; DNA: TGTGCCAGCAGCGCTAACCCCCGGGAGGCGGGAGCTTTCTTT; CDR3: CASSANPREAGAFF
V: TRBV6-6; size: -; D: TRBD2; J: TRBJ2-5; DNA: TGTGCCAGCAGGGCCCCGGGGGGGGCCCAAGAGACCCAGTACTTC; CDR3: CASRAPGGAQETQYF
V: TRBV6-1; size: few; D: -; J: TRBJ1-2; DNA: TGTGCCAGCAGTGAAGCGCTATCCGGCTATGGCTACACCTTC; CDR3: CASSEALSGYGYTF
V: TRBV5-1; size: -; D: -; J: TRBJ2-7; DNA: TGCGCCAGCAGCTTGCAGGGTCCCGAGCAGTACTTC; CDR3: CASSLQGPEQYF
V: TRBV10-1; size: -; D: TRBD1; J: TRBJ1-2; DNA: TGCGCCAGCAGTGAGTCCCACCCCGGACAGGGGACCTTCTATGGCTACACCTTC; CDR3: CASSESHPGQGTFYGYTF
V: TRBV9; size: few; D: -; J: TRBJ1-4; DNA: TGTGCCAGCAGTCCCGGGGGAAGAGGCGAAAAACTGTTTTTT; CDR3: CASSPGGRGEKLFF
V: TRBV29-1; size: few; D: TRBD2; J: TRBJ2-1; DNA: TGCAGCGTTGAGTATGGGCGGGGGGGAAATGAGCAGTTCTTC; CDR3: CSVEYGRGGNEQFF
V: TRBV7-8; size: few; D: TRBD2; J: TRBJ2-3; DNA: TGTGCCAGCAGCCCACTTGGGGCGGGGGGCCCAGATACGCAGTATTTT; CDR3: CASSPLGAGGPDTQYF
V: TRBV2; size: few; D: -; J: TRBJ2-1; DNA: TGTGCCAGCAAGGGGCAGAGCTCCTACAATGAGCAGTTCTTC; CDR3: CASKGQSSYNEQFF
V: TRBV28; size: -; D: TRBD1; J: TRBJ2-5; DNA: TGTGCCAGCAGTCCCCCTCCGGGACAGGGGGCTGGTGCGTACTTC; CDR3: CASSPPPGQGAGAYF
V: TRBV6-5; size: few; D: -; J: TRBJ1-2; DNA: TGTGCCAGCAGTTACTCGGCGGGTGAGCGAGGCTACACCTTC; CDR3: CASSYSAGERGYTF
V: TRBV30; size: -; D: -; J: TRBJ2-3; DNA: TGTGCCTGGAGTTTCCCCGCAGATACGCAGTATTTT; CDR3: CAWSFPADTQYF
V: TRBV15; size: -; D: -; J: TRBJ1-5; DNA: TGTGCCACCAGCAGAGATCTCAGGGAGGGACGGTGGCCCCAGCATTTT; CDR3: CATSRDLREGRWPQHF